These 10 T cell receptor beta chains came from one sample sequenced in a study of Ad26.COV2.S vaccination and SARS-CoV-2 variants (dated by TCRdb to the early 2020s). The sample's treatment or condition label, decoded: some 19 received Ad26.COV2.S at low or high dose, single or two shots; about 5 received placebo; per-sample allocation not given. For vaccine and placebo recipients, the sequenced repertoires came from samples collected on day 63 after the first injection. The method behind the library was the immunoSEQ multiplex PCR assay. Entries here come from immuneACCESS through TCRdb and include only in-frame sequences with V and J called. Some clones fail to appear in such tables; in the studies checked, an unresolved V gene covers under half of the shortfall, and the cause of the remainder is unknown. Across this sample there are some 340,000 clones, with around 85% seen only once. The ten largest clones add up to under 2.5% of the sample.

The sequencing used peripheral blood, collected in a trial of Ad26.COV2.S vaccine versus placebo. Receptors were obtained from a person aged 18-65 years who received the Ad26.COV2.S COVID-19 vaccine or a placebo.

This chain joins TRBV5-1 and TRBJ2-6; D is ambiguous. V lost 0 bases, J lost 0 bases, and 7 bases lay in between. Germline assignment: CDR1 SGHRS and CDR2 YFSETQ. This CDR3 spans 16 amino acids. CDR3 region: CASSLGVGSGANVLTF. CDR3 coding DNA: TGCGCCAGCAGCTTGGGGGTCGGCTCTGGGGCCAACGTCCTGACTTTC. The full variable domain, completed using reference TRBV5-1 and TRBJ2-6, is KAGVTQTPRYLIKTRGQQVTLSCSPISGHRSVSWYQQTPGQGLQFLFEYFSETQRNKGNFPGRFSGRQFSNSRSEMNVSTLELGDSALYLCASSLGVGSGANVLTFGAGSRLTVL.

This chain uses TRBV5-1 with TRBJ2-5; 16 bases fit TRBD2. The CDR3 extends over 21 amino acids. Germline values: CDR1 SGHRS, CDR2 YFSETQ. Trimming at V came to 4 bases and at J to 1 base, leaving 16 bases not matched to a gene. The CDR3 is CASSPEGLSGLAGGLQETQYF. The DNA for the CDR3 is TGCGCCAGCAGCCCGGAGGGTCTGTCGGGACTAGCGGGGGGGCTCCAAGAGACCCAGTACTTC.

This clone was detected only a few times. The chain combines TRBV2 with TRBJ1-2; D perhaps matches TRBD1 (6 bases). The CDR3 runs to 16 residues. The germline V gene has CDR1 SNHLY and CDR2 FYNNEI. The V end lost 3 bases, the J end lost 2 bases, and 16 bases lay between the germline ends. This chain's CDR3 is CASSDQGPLLNYGYTF. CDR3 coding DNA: TGTGCCAGCAGTGATCAGGGGCCCCTTTTAAACTATGGCTACACCTTC.

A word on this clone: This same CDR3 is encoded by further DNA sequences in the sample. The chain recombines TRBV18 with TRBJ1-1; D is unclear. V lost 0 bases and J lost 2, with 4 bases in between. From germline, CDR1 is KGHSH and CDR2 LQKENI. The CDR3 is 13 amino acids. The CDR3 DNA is TGTGCCAGCTCACCACCCGGAAACACTGAAGCTTTCTTT. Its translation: CASSPPGNTEAFF. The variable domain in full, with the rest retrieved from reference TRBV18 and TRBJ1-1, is NAGVMQNPRHLVRRRGQEARLRCSPMKGHSHVYWYRQLPEEGLKFMVYLQKENIIDESGMPKERFSAEFPKEGPSILRIQQVVRGDSAAYFCASSPPGNTEAFFGQGTRLTVV.

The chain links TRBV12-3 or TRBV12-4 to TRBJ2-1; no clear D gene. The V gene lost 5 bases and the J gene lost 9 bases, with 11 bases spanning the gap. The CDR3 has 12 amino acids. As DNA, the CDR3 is TGTGCCAGCAGTCGAGAAGCTGTTGAGCAGTTCTTC. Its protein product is CASSREAVEQFF.

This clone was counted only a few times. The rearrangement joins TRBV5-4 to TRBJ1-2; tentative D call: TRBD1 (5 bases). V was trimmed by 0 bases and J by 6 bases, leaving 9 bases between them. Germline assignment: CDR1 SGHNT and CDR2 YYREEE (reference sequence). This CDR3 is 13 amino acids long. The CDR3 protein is CASSLAGQDGYTF. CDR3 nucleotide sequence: TGTGCCAGCAGCTTGGCGGGGCAGGATGGCTACACCTTC.

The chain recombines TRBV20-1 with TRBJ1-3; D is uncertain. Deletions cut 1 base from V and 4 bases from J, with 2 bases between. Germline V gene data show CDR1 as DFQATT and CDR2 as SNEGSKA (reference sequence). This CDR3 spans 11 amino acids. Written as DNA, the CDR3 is TGCAGTGCTAGAGGGGGAAACACCATATATTTT. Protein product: CSARGGNTIYF.

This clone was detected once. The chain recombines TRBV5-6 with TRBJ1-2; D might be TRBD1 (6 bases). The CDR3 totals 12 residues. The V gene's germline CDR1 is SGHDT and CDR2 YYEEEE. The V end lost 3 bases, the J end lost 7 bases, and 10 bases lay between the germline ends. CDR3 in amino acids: CASSSGGSGYTF. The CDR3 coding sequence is TGTGCCAGCAGCTCCGGGGGCTCTGGCTACACCTTC.

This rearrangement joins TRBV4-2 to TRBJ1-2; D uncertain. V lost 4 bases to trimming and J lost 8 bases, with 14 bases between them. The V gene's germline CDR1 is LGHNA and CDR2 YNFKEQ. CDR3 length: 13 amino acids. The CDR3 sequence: CASSLLLDEGYTF. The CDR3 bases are TGTGCCAGCAGCCTCCTCTTAGATGAAGGCTACACCTTC.

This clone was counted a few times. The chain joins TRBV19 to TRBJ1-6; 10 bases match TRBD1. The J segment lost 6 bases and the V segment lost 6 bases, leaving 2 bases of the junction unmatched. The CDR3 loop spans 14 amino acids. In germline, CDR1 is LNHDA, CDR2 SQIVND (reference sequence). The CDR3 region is CASRRDRGNSPLHF. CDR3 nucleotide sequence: TGTGCCAGTAGGAGGGACAGGGGTAATTCACCCCTCCACTTT.